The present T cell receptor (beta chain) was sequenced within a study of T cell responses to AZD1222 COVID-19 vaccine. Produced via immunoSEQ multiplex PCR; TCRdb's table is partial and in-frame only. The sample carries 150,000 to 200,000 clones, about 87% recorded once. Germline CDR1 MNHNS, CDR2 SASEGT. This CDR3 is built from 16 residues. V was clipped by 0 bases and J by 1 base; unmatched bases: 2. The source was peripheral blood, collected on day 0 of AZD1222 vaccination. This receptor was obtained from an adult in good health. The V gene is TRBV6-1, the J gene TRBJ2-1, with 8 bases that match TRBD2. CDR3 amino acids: CASSEAASGSYNEQFF. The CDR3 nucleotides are TGTGCCAGCAGTGAAGCGGCTAGCGGGTCCTACAATGAGCAGTTCTTC.